These T cell receptor beta chains were read from a single sample in a study of prognosis after radiotherapy for stage I lung cancer. MiXCR was run by TCRdb on the multiplex PCR reads, yielding one entry per CDR3 protein. The sample has around 51,000 distinct CDR3 sequences, about 32% seen once. The material sequenced was PBMCs, taken before or after stereotactic body radiation therapy (not recorded which). Every receptor here comes from a donor aged 50 or older with non-small cell lung cancer. Both conserved end residues are part of each CDR3. D genes are given only for firm matches. Expanded clones are given a class, and other clones once, few, many or no size at all.

abundance: .
j_gene: TRBJ2-1
d_gene: TRBD2
v_gene: TRBV11-3
CDR3nt: TGTGCCAGCAGCTTAGGGGCTAGCGGGAGTGATGAGCAGTTCTTC
CDR3aa: CASSLGASGSDEQFF

abundance: many
j_gene: TRBJ2-7
d_gene: TRBD1
v_gene: TRBV4-3
CDR3nt: TGCGCCAGCAGCCAGGACGCAATCCGGGACAGGGCTTACGAGCAGTACTTC
CDR3aa: CASSQDAIRDRAYEQYF

abundance: many
j_gene: TRBJ2-2
d_gene: .
v_gene: TRBV6-1
CDR3nt: TGTGCCAGCACACAGGCCACCGGGGAGCTGTTTTTT
CDR3aa: CASTQATGELFF

abundance: many
j_gene: TRBJ1-3
d_gene: .
v_gene: TRBV13
CDR3nt: TGTGCCAGCAGCTCTACGTTCTCTGGAAACACCATATATTTT
CDR3aa: CASSSTFSGNTIYF

abundance: many
j_gene: TRBJ2-3
d_gene: TRBD2
v_gene: TRBV27
CDR3nt: TGTGCCAGCAGTCCTCAACTAGCGGGAGGGCGAGATACGCAGTATTTT
CDR3aa: CASSPQLAGGRDTQYF

abundance: .
j_gene: TRBJ2-1
d_gene: .
v_gene: TRBV11-3
CDR3nt: TGTGCCATCAGCTCCCGACTGTGGGACTACAATGAGCAGTTCTTC
CDR3aa: CAISSRLWDYNEQFF

abundance: many
j_gene: TRBJ2-2
d_gene: .
v_gene: TRBV7-3
CDR3nt: TGTGCCAGCAGCTTAAATTTCGCCGGGGAGCTGTTTTTT
CDR3aa: CASSLNFAGELFF

abundance: .
j_gene: TRBJ1-6
d_gene: .
v_gene: TRBV6-1
CDR3nt: TGTGCCAGCACGCGGGTAAATTCACCCCTCCACTTT
CDR3aa: CASTRVNSPLHF

abundance: many
j_gene: TRBJ2-7
d_gene: .
v_gene: TRBV7-2
CDR3nt: TGTGCCAGCAGCTCTAAGGCAGGGGGGGGGTACGAGCAGTACTTC
CDR3aa: CASSSKAGGGYEQYF

abundance: many
j_gene: TRBJ2-2
d_gene: .
v_gene: TRBV29-1
CDR3nt: TGCAGCGTTTCAGAGAACACCGGGGAGCTGTTTTTT
CDR3aa: CSVSENTGELFF

abundance: .
j_gene: TRBJ2-7
d_gene: .
v_gene: TRBV28
CDR3nt: TGTGCCAGCAGTGCCTCTCTGGGGCATTACTTC
CDR3aa: CASSASLGHYF

abundance: .
j_gene: TRBJ1-1
d_gene: .
v_gene: TRBV6-2/TRBV6-3
CDR3nt: TGTGCCAGCAGGCGGAGCGGGACGGCTAACACTGAATCTTTCTTT
CDR3aa: CASRRSGTANTESFF

abundance: .
j_gene: TRBJ2-1
d_gene: .
v_gene: TRBV15
CDR3nt: TGTGCCACCAGCAGAGATCTAGGGGGTGGTAAGTTCTTC
CDR3aa: CATSRDLGGGKFF

abundance: many
j_gene: TRBJ2-1
d_gene: TRBD1
v_gene: TRBV7-2
CDR3nt: TGTGCCAGCACTACCAGGGGGAGATCCTACAATGAGCAGTTCTTC
CDR3aa: CASTTRGRSYNEQFF

abundance: many
j_gene: TRBJ1-6
d_gene: TRBD1
v_gene: TRBV7-3
CDR3nt: TGTGCCAGCAGTTCACAGGGGGCGTGGAATTCACCCCTCCACTTT
CDR3aa: CASSSQGAWNSPLHF

abundance: once
j_gene: TRBJ2-2
d_gene: TRBD2
v_gene: TRBV11-2
CDR3nt: TGTGCCAGCAGCATTAGTATCCGACTAGCGGGGTTTGGTCCCGGGGAGCTGTTTTTT
CDR3aa: CASSISIRLAGFGPGELFF

abundance: many
j_gene: TRBJ2-1
d_gene: .
v_gene: TRBV28
CDR3nt: TGTGCCAGCATGAAGTCTCGTGAGCAGTTCTTC
CDR3aa: CASMKSREQFF

abundance: many
j_gene: TRBJ2-5
d_gene: TRBD2
v_gene: TRBV5-1
CDR3nt: TGCGCCAGCAGCTTATCCGGGACTAGCGGGACGGGGGAGACCCAGTACTTC
CDR3aa: CASSLSGTSGTGETQYF

abundance: .
j_gene: TRBJ2-7
d_gene: .
v_gene: TRBV6-4
CDR3nt: TGTGCCAGCAGTGACTCGTCGAGGGCGGTGCAGTACTTC
CDR3aa: CASSDSSRAVQYF

abundance: many
j_gene: TRBJ2-1
d_gene: TRBD2
v_gene: TRBV7-3
CDR3nt: TGTGCCAGCAGCTCCGGGACTAGCGGATCGGGGGGCCACGAGCAGTTCTTC
CDR3aa: CASSSGTSGSGGHEQFF

abundance: once
j_gene: TRBJ1-2
d_gene: .
v_gene: TRBV5-1
CDR3nt: TGCGCCAGCAGCTTTCAGACTCCTAACTATGGCTATACCTTC
CDR3aa: CASSFQTPNYGYTF

abundance: many
j_gene: TRBJ2-3
d_gene: .
v_gene: TRBV6-1
CDR3nt: TGTGCCAGCAGTGTGGGGCCGGGAGATACGCAGTATTTT
CDR3aa: CASSVGPGDTQYF

abundance: medium-sized
j_gene: TRBJ2-3
d_gene: TRBD1
v_gene: TRBV4-3
CDR3nt: TGCGCCAGCAGCCAAGATTTTGGGGACAGGGGCACAGATACGCAGTATTTT
CDR3aa: CASSQDFGDRGTDTQYF

abundance: many
j_gene: TRBJ1-1
d_gene: .
v_gene: TRBV18
CDR3nt: TGTGCCAGCTCCCCGGGGGACACTGAAGCTTTCTTT
CDR3aa: CASSPGDTEAFF

abundance: many
j_gene: TRBJ2-3
d_gene: .
v_gene: TRBV12-5
CDR3nt: TGTGCTAGTGGCCCCGGGCCCGGCAAGGGTCCAGATACGCAGTATTTT
CDR3aa: CASGPGPGKGPDTQYF

abundance: many
j_gene: TRBJ1-1
d_gene: .
v_gene: TRBV6-1
CDR3nt: TGTGCCAGCAGTCATGGCACTGAAGCTTTCTTT
CDR3aa: CASSHGTEAFF

abundance: many
j_gene: TRBJ2-5
d_gene: TRBD2
v_gene: TRBV12-5
CDR3nt: TGTGCTAGTGGTTTCAGCGGGAGTATGGGCGAGACCCAGTACTTC
CDR3aa: CASGFSGSMGETQYF

abundance: many
j_gene: TRBJ2-1
d_gene: .
v_gene: TRBV12-3/TRBV12-4
CDR3nt: TGTGCCAGCAGTTTAGCAATGGGGGGAGTGGCGGCCTTC
CDR3aa: CASSLAMGGVAAF

abundance: many
j_gene: TRBJ2-7
d_gene: TRBD1
v_gene: TRBV10-3
CDR3nt: TGTGCCATCAGTCCCCCGGGACAGGGTCGGGAGCAGTACTTC
CDR3aa: CAISPPGQGREQYF

abundance: many
j_gene: TRBJ2-2
d_gene: .
v_gene: TRBV5-1
CDR3nt: TGTGCCAGCAGCCCCTACACCGGGGAGCTGTTTTTT
CDR3aa: CASSPYTGELFF

abundance: many
j_gene: TRBJ2-3
d_gene: .
v_gene: TRBV5-1
CDR3nt: TGCGCCAGCAGCTTGGGAATGCGGCGGGCTGCTGGAGATACGCAGTATTTT
CDR3aa: CASSLGMRRAAGDTQYF

abundance: .
j_gene: TRBJ1-2
d_gene: .
v_gene: TRBV3-1
CDR3nt: TGTGCCAGCAGCCCTGCGTTGGGGGGCAGTTATGGCTACACCTTC
CDR3aa: CASSPALGGSYGYTF

abundance: many
j_gene: TRBJ2-7
d_gene: TRBD2
v_gene: TRBV4-2
CDR3nt: TGTGCCAGCAGTCAAATAGGGGCTAGCGGGAGAGAGGGAGTATACGAGCAGTACTTC
CDR3aa: CASSQIGASGREGVYEQYF